This TCR beta chain was captured in a study of identical twins. Overall study findings and caveats: Conclusions were based on cross-sectional statistical analysis, without following the same donors.

V gave up 1 base and J gave up 0 bases; unmatched junction bases: 5. The germline CDR1 and CDR2 sequences are SGHRS and YFSETQ. This CDR3 comprises 17 residues. Details on this clonotype: Its antigen is not known.

Template switching added a universal primer site, and cDNA bore unique molecular identifiers. TCRdb reprocessed the 5' RACE reads with MiXCR, giving one entry per CDR3 protein. The profile covers more than 600,000 distinct CDR3 sequences, with over 15% appearing a single time and approximately 14% taken by the ten largest. The data also belong to a second study, concerning T cells expressing NK-cell markers. That report adds: NKG2C+ dominant clonotypes from 5 to 7 donors made up about 1.0-8% of CD8+ T cells. Whether expanded NKG2C+ T cell clones were HCMV-specific remained unclear.

Sample: PBMCs. The chain uses TRBV5-1 and TRBJ2-1; 9 bases fit TRBD2. The origin of this receptor is a woman under 30 in good health. The CDR3 DNA follows: TGCGCCAGCAGCTTGATAGCGGGGGCGGCCTCCTACAATGAGCAGTTCTTC. Translating it yields CASSLIAGAASYNEQFF.